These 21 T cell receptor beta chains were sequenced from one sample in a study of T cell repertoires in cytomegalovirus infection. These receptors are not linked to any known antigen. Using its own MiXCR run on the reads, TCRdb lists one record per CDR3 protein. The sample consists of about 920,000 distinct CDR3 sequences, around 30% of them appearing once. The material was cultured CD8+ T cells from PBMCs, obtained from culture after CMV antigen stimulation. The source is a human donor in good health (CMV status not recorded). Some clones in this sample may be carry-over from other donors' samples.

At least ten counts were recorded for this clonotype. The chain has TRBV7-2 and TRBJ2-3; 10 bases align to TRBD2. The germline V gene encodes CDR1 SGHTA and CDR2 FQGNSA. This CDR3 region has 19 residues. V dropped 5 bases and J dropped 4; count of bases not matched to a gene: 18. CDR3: CASSAQSLAGRGGADTQYF. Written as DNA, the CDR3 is TGTGCCAGCAGCGCACAGTCACTAGCGGGGCGTGGGGGCGCAGATACGCAGTATTTT.

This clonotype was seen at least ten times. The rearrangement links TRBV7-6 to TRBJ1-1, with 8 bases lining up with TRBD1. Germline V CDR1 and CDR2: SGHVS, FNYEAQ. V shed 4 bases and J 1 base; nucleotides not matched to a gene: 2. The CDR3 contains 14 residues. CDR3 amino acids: CASSSGGANTEAFF. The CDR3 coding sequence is TGTGCCAGCAGCTCAGGGGGCGCGAACACTGAAGCTTTCTTT.

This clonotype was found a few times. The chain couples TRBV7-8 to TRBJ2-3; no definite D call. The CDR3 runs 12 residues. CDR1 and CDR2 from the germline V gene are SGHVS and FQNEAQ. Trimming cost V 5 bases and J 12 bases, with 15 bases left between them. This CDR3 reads CASSPRPILQYF. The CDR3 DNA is TGTGCCAGCAGCCCACGACCCATTCTTCAGTATTTT.

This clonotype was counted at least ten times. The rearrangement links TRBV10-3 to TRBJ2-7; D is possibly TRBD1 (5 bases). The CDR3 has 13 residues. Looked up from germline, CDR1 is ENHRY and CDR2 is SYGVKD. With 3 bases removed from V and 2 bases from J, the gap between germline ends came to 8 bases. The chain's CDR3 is CAISEKGAYEQYV. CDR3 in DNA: TGTGCCATCAGTGAAAAAGGGGCCTACGAGCAGTACGTC.

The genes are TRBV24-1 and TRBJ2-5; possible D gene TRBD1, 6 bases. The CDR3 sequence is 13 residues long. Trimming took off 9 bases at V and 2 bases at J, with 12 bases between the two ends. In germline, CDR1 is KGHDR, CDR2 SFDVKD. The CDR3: CATGSGEQETQYF. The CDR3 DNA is TGTGCCACCGGCTCAGGGGAACAAGAGACCCAGTACTTC.

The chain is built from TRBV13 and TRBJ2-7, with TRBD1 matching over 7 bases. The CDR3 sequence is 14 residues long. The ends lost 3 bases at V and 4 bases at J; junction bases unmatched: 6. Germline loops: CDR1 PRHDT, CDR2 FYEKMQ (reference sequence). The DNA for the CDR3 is TGTGCCAGCAGCTTTAGTAACAGGGGATACGAGCAGTACGTC. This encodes CASSFSNRGYEQYV.

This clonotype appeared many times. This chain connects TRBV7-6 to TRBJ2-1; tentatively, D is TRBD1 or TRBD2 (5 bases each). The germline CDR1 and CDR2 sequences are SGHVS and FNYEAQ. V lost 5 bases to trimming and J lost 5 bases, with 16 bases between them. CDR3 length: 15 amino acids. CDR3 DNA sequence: TGTGCCAGCAGCAACCGGGACGGGGAACACAATGAGCAGTTCTTC. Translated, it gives CASSNRDGEHNEQFF.

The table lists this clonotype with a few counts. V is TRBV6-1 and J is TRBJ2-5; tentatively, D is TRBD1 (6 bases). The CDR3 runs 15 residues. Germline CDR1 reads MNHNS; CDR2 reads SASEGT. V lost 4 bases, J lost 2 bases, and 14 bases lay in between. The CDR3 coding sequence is TGTGCCAGCAGTGCCCCATGGACAGCTCAAGAGACCCAGTACTTC. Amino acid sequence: CASSAPWTAQETQYF.

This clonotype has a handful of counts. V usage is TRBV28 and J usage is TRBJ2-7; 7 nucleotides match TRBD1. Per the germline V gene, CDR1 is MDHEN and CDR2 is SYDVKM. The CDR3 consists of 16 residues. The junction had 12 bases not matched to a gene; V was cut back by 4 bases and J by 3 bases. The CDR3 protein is CASSSITHGTDYEQYV. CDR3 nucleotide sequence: TGTGCCAGCAGTTCAATTACCCACGGGACAGACTACGAGCAGTACGTC.

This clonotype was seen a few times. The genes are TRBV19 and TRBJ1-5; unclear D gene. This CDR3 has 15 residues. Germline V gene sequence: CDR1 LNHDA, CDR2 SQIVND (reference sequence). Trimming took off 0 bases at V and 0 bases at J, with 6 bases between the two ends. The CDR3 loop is CASSIDTDSNQPQHF. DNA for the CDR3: TGTGCCAGTAGTATAGACACAGATAGCAATCAGCCCCAGCATTTT.

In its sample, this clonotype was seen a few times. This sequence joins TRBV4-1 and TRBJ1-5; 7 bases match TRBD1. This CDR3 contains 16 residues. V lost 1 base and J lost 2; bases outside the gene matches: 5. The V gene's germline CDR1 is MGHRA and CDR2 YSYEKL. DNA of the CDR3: TGCGCCAGCAGCCAAGTGCCAGGGGGGGGCAATCAGCCCCAGCATTTT. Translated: CASSQVPGGGNQPQHF.

Written as DNA, the CDR3 is TGCGCCAGCAGCCCCGGGACAGGGTATGGAAACACCATATATTTT. It yields the protein CASSPGTGYGNTIYF. The V and J genes are TRBV4-3 and TRBJ1-3; 9 nucleotides match TRBD1. Germline V CDR1 and CDR2: LGHNA, YSLEER. J lost 3 bases, V lost 4 bases, and 4 bases had no gene match. The CDR3 is 15 residues long.

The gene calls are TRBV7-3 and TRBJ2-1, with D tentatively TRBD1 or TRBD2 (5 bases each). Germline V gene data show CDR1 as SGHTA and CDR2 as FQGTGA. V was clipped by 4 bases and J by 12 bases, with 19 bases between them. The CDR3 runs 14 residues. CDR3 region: CASSSGTLFQTQFF. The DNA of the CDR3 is TGTGCCAGCAGCTCCGGGACCCTTTTCCAAACGCAGTTCTTC.

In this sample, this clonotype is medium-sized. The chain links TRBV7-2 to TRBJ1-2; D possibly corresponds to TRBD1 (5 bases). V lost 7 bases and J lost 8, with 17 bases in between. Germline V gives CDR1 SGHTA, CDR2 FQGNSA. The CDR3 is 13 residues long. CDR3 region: CASITGDSGGYTF. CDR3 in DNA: TGTGCCAGCATTACGGGGGATTCAGGGGGCTACACCTTC.

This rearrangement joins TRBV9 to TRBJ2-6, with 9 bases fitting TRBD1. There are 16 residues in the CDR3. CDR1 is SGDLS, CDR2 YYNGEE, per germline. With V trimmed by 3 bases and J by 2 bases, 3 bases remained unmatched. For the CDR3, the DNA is TGTGCCAGCAGCGAGGGGACAGGGACTGGGGCCAACGTCCTGACTTTC. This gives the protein CASSEGTGTGANVLTF.

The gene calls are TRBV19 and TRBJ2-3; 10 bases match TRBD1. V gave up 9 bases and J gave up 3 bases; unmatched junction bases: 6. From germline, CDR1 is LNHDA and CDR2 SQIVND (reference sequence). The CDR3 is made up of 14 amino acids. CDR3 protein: CASDDRGRTDTQYF. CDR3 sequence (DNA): TGTGCCAGCGATGACAGGGGGCGAACAGATACGCAGTATTTT.

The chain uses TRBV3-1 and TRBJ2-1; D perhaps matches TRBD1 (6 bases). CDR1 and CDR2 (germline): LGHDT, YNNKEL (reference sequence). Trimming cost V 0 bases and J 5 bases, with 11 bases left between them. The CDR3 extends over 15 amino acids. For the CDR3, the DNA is TGTGCCAGCAGCCAAGATCGTGGGACAAACAATGAGCAGTTCTTC. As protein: CASSQDRGTNNEQFF.

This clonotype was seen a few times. The CDR3 sequence: CASSRRALWDEQYF. The CDR3 coding sequence is TGTGCCAGCAGTCGCCGGGCCCTGTGGGACGAGCAGTACTTC. The rearrangement uses TRBV27 and TRBJ2-7; D is unclear. The CDR3 covers 14 residues. Germline CDR1 and CDR2: MNHEY and SMNVEV (reference sequence). V lost 5 bases and J 5 bases, leaving 16 bases between the germline ends.

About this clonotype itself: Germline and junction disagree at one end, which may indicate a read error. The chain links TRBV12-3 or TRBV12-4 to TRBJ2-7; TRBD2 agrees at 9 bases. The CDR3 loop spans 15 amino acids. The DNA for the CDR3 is TGTACCAGCAGGGCTGCTAGCGGGGCCTCCTACGAGCAGTACTTC. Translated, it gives CTSRAASGASYEQYF.

The CDR3 loop reads CASIGFQGSSNTGELFF. The DNA of the CDR3 is TGTGCCAGCATAGGTTTTCAGGGCAGCTCGAACACCGGGGAGCTGTTTTTT. The chain joins TRBV7-9 to TRBJ2-2; weak D call: TRBD1 (5 bases). Germline CDR1 and CDR2: SEHNR and FQNEAQ (reference sequence). V lost 7 bases to trimming and J lost 0 bases, with 18 bases between them. The CDR3 sequence is 17 residues long.

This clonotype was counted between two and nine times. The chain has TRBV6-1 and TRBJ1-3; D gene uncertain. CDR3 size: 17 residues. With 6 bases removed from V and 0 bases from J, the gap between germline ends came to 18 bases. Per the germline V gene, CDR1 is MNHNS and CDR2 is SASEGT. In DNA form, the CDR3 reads TGTGCCAGCAGACCGGATCTCCACGCTAACTCTGGAAACACCATATATTTT. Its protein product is CASRPDLHANSGNTIYF.